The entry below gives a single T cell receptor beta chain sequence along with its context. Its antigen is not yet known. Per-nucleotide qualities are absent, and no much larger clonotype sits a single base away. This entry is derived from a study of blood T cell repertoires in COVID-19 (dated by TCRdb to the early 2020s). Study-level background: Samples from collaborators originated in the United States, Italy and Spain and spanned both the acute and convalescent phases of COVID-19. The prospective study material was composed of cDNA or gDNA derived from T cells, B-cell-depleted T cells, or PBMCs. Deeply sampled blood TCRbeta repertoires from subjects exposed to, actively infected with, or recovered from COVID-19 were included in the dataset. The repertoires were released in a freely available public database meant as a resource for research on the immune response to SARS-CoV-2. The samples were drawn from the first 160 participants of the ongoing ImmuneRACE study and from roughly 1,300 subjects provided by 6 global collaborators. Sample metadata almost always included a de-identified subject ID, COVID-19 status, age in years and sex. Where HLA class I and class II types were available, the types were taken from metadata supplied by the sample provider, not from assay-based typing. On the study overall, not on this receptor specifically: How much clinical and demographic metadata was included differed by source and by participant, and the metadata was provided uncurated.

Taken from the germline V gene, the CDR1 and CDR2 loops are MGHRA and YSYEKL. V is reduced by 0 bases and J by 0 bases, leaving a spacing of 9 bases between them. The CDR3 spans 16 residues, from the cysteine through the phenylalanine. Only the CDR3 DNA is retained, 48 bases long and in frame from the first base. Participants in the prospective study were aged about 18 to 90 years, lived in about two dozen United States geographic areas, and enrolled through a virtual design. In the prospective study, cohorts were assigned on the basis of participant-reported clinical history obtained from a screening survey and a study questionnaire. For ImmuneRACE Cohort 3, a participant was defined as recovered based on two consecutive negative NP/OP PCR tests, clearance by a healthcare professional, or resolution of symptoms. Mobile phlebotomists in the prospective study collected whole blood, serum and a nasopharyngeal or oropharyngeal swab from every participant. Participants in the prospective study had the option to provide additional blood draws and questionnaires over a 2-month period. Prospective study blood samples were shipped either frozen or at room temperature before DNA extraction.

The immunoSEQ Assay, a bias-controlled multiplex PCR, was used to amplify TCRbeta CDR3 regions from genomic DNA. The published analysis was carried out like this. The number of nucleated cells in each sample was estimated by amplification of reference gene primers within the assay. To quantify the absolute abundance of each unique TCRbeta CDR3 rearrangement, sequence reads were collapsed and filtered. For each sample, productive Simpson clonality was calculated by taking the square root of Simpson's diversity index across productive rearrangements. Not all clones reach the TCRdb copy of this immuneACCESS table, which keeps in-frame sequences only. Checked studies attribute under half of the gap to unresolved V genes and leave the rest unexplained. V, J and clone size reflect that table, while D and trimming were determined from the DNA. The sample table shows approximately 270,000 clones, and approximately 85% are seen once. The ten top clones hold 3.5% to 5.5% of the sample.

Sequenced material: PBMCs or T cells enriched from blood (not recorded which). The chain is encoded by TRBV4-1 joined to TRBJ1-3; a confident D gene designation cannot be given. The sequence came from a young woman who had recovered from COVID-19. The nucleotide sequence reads TGCGCCAGCAGCCAAGATCGGTTAGTCTCTGGAAACACCATATATTTT. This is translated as CASSQDRLVSGNTIYF.